Listed here are 18 T cell receptor beta chains from one sample, sequenced in a study of graft-versus-host responses after intestinal transplantation. TCRdb's table, derived via immunoSEQ multiplex PCR, lists solely in-frame clones and lacks some. The sample shows some 10,000 clones, about 91% of them seen only once. The specimen comprised PBMCs, sampled approximately 69 days after transplant. The origin of the receptors is a human patient who received an intestinal transplant, so some T cells may come from the graft donor.

The genes are TRBV9 and TRBJ1-4, with 9 nucleotides matching TRBD1. The germline V gene has CDR1 SGDLS and CDR2 YYNGEE. CDR3 size: 16 residues. V gave up 3 bases and J gave up 5 bases; unmatched junction bases: 8. In DNA, the CDR3 is TGTGCCAGCAGCGCCAACGTCGGGACAGGGAATGAAAAACTGTTTTTT. Protein: CASSANVGTGNEKLFF. The full variable domain, completed using reference TRBV9 and TRBJ1-4, is DSGVTQTPKHLITATGQRVTLRCSPRSGDLSVYWYQQSLDQGLQFLIQYYNGEERAKGNILERFSAQQFPDLHSELNLSSLELGDSALYFCASSANVGTGNEKLFFGSGTQLSVL.

This rearrangement joins TRBV27 to TRBJ1-2; D is uncertain. The V gene lost 3 bases and the J gene lost 4 bases, with 9 bases spanning the gap. Germline assignment: CDR1 MNHEY and CDR2 SMNVEV (reference sequence). The CDR3 consists of 13 residues. CDR3 DNA sequence: TGTGCCAGCAGTTTGACCATAGGCTATGGCTACACCTTC. It translates to CASSLTIGYGYTF.

The genes are TRBV10-1 and TRBJ2-3, with TRBD1 matching over 7 bases. This CDR3 has 17 amino acids. With V trimmed by 4 bases and J by 2 bases, 12 bases remained unmatched. Per germline, CDR1 WNHNN and CDR2 SYGVQD (reference sequence). The CDR3: CASSGPTDRNITDTQYF. As DNA, the CDR3 is TGCGCCAGCAGTGGGCCCACGGACAGGAATATCACAGATACGCAGTATTTT.

V is TRBV2 and J is TRBJ1-6; D unclear. The V and J ends lost 4 bases and 13 bases respectively, with 11 bases between them. The CDR3 loop spans 12 amino acids. CDR1 SNHLY and CDR2 FYNNEI come from the germline V gene. As DNA, the CDR3 is TGTGCCAGCAGTGTCCGGTTGCGGCCCCTCCACTTT. This encodes CASSVRLRPLHF.

The rearrangement links TRBV5-1 to TRBJ2-1; tentatively, D is TRBD1 (7 bases). Germline V gene lookup returns CDR1 SGHRS and CDR2 YFSETQ. The CDR3 runs 17 residues. Trimming removed 0 bases from V and 2 bases from J, with 15 bases in between. DNA for the CDR3: TGCGCCAGCAGCTTGGTGATGTGGAGGGGGCCCTACAATGAGCAGTTCTTC. Its protein is CASSLVMWRGPYNEQFF.

The J gene is TRBJ2-7, the V gene TRBV15; 12 bases fit TRBD2. Germline-derived CDR1 and CDR2 are LNHNV and YYDKDF (reference sequence). The CDR3 covers 16 residues. V was clipped by 3 bases and J by 4 bases; unmatched bases: 7. The CDR3 coding sequence is TGTGCCACCAGCAGTTTCGGGACTAGCGGGCCTTACGAGCAGTACTTC. Amino acids: CATSSFGTSGPYEQYF.

The chain is built from TRBV5-6 and TRBJ2-3; D remains unclear. Trimming cost V 5 bases and J 3 bases, with 10 bases left between them. In germline, CDR1 is SGHDT, CDR2 YYEEEE. This CDR3 has 13 amino acids. CDR3 coding DNA: TGTGCCAGCAGGGACCCGCGGACAGATACGCAGTATTTT. Amino acid sequence: CASRDPRTDTQYF.

The chain has TRBV7-5 and TRBJ2-3; no DNA check was done on the table's D call, TRBD2. TRBV7-5 constitutes a pseudogene. This CDR3 spans 16 amino acids. The CDR3: CASSLKGTVRADTQYF. CDR3 nucleotides: TGTGCCAGCAGCTTAAAGGGGACTGTGCGGGCTGATACGCAGTATTTT.

Only a few counts were recorded for this clone. This rearrangement joins TRBV7-3 to TRBJ2-3; D unclear. This CDR3 has 15 amino acids. Germline V CDR1 and CDR2: SGHTA, FQGTGA. V lost 6 bases and J lost 1, with 14 bases in between. Here the CDR3 reads CASSPTGGGTDTQYF. The CDR3 DNA reads as TGTGCCAGCAGTCCGACGGGTGGAGGCACAGATACGCAGTATTTT.

The V call is TRBV27, the J call TRBJ2-1, with a tentative D call TRBD1 (5 bases). CDR1 MNHEY and CDR2 SMNVEV come from the germline V gene (reference sequence). Trimming cost V 4 bases and J 0 bases, with 16 bases left between them. CDR3 length equals 17 residues. The DNA for the CDR3 is TGTGCCAGCAGTTCTACCGGAAGGACACGCTCCTACAATGAGCAGTTCTTC. Translated: CASSSTGRTRSYNEQFF.

The chain carries TRBV19 and TRBJ2-7; 8 bases fit TRBD1. CDR1 and CDR2 from the germline V gene are LNHDA and SQIVND (reference sequence). Losses at the gene ends were 6 bases for V and 3 bases for J; bases not matched to a gene: 7. This CDR3 contains 14 residues. The CDR3 here is CASSAGTGSYEQYF. The DNA of the CDR3 is TGTGCCAGTAGCGCCGGGACAGGTAGCTACGAGCAGTACTTC. The full variable domain, with the rest looked up from reference TRBV19 and TRBJ2-7, is DGGITQSPKYLFRKEGQNVTLSCEQNLNHDAMYWYRQDPGQGLRLIYYSQIVNDFQKGDIAEGYSVSREKKESFPLTVTSAQKNPTAFYLCASSAGTGSYEQYFGPGTRLTVT.

The chain is built from TRBV2 and TRBJ2-7; 10 bases agree with TRBD1. Germline assignment: CDR1 SNHLY and CDR2 FYNNEI. CDR3 length equals 16 residues. Trimming removed 6 bases from V and 2 bases from J; junction bases left unmatched: 10. CDR3 nucleotide sequence: TGTGCCAGCAGCATTAGAGGACAGGGGGTCGCCTACGAGCAGTACTTC. Amino acid sequence: CASSIRGQGVAYEQYF.

The DNA for the CDR3 is TGTGCCAGTGGTACAGGTATGTACAATGAGCAGTTCTTC. This codes for CASGTGMYNEQFF. The V and J genes are TRBV19 and TRBJ2-1; weak D call: TRBD1 (5 bases). Germline V lookup: CDR1 LNHDA, CDR2 SQIVND (reference sequence). CDR3 length: 13 amino acids. Trimming took off 8 bases at V and 4 bases at J, with 12 bases between the two ends.

J is TRBJ2-2 and V is TRBV28; no clear D gene. This CDR3 has 13 residues. Per germline, CDR1 MDHEN and CDR2 SYDVKM. V shed 1 base and J shed 0 bases, with 0 bases lying between them. The CDR3 nucleotides are TGTGCCAGCAGTTTATCGAACACCGGGGAGCTGTTTTTT. Protein sequence: CASSLSNTGELFF. Together with reference TRBV28 and TRBJ2-2, the CDR3 gives the full variable domain: DVKVTQSSRYLVKRTGEKVFLECVQDMDHENMFWYRQDPGLGLRLIYFSYDVKMKEKGDIPEGYSVSREKKERFSLILESASTNQTSMYLCASSLSNTGELFFGEGSRLTVL.

This clone occurred once. The chain joins TRBV27 to TRBJ1-6, with a possible D match to TRBD1 (5 bases). This CDR3 spans 14 amino acids. Trimming took off 8 bases at V and 6 bases at J, with 14 bases between the two ends. Germline loops: CDR1 MNHEY, CDR2 SMNVEV (reference sequence). The CDR3 here is CASATTGPNSPLHF. The CDR3 bases are TGTGCCAGCGCGACCACAGGTCCTAATTCACCCCTCCACTTT.

The V and J genes are TRBV11-3 and TRBJ2-5; D gene unclear. Germline CDR1 reads SGHNT; CDR2 reads YENEEA. The ends were cut back, 2 bases at V and 0 bases at J, with 1 base in the middle. The CDR3 sequence is 12 residues long. CDR3 nucleotide sequence: TGTGCCAGCAGCTTAAACCAAGAGACCCAGTACTTC. Its protein product is CASSLNQETQYF. Looking up the rest from reference TRBV11-3 and TRBJ2-5 gives the full variable domain: EAGVVQSPRYKIIEKKQPVAFWCNPISGHNTLYWYLQNLGQGPELLIRYENEEAVDDSQLPKDRFSAERLKGVDSTLKIQPAELGDSAVYLCASSLNQETQYFGPGTRLLVL.

The chain uses TRBV28 and TRBJ1-5; no reliable D call. CDR3 length: 13 amino acids. V was cut by 7 bases and J by 1 base, with 8 bases left in between. Looked up from germline, CDR1 is MDHEN and CDR2 is SYDVKM. CDR3 loop: CASTFDSNQPQHF. CDR3 sequence (DNA): TGTGCCAGCACCTTTGACAGCAATCAGCCCCAGCATTTT.

This chain links TRBV6-5 with TRBJ2-1; D is possibly TRBD1 (6 bases). The CDR3 contains 16 residues. V was shortened by 0 bases and J by 7 bases, with 16 bases between the two germline ends. The germline CDR1 and CDR2 sequences are MNHEY and SVGAGI. CDR3 sequence: CASSYSIGAGANEQFF. For the CDR3, the DNA is TGTGCCAGCAGTTACTCGATAGGCGCAGGGGCGAATGAGCAGTTCTTC.